Each of the 9 T cell receptor beta chains below was sequenced from the same sample in a study of cytomegalovirus exposure and HLA in healthy donors. PCR amplification relied on 60 Vbeta primers (plus 13 Jbeta primers). TCRdb's table, derived via immunoSEQ multiplex PCR, lists solely in-frame clones and lacks some. This sample has 250,000 to 350,000 clones, with just over 85% found just once. Material for sequencing was PBMCs. These TCRs come from a man aged 40-49 years in good health and CMV-seropositive.

This chain joins TRBV27 and TRBJ1-5; D call uncertain. The CDR3 is made up of 12 amino acids. Per the germline V gene, CDR1 is MNHEY and CDR2 is SMNVEV (reference sequence). The V end was cut by 6 bases, the J end by 3 bases, with 6 bases between. Written as DNA, the CDR3 is TGTGCCAGCAGCCTAGTCAATCAGCCCCAGCATTTT. This sequence encodes CASSLVNQPQHF.

The V call is TRBV6-5, the J call TRBJ1-1; 8 bases match TRBD1. Germline values: CDR1 MNHEY, CDR2 SVGAGI. V dropped 6 bases and J dropped 5; count of bases not matched to a gene: 8. CDR3 size: 14 residues. The CDR3 reads CASRRQGRRTEAFF. The CDR3 DNA sequence: TGTGCCAGCAGGAGACAGGGGAGGAGGACTGAAGCTTTCTTT.

This chain joins TRBV28 and TRBJ1-2, with TRBD1 identical over 12 bases. Germline V CDR1 and CDR2: MDHEN, SYDVKM. CDR3 size: 22 residues. V gave up 5 bases and J gave up 7 bases; unmatched junction bases: 29. The CDR3 region is CASSRPSGQGAAQGLSGAGYTF. The CDR3 DNA reads TGTGCCAGCAGTCGTCCCTCGGGACAGGGGGCGGCACAGGGATTAAGTGGAGCTGGCTACACCTTC.

This rearrangement joins TRBV5-4 to TRBJ2-7; D may be TRBD1 (5 bases). The germline CDR1 and CDR2 sequences are SGHNT and YYREEE (reference sequence). The V gene lost 4 bases and the J gene lost 7 bases, with 12 bases spanning the gap. The CDR3 is made up of 12 amino acids. CDR3 sequence: CASSVDRTEQYF. CDR3 DNA: TGTGCCAGCAGCGTCGACAGAACTGAGCAGTACTTC.

This chain uses TRBV6-1 with TRBJ2-4; 10 bases align to TRBD1. Germline CDR1 is MNHNS and CDR2 is SASEGT. CDR3 size: 15 residues. With V trimmed by 6 bases and J by 5 bases, 7 bases remained unmatched. The CDR3 is CASRPRTGGQNIQYF. The CDR3 bases are TGTGCCAGCAGGCCTAGGACAGGGGGTCAAAACATTCAGTACTTC.

J is TRBJ1-1 and V is TRBV13, with D unclear. V was cut by 0 bases and J by 4 bases, with 6 bases left in between. Germline CDR1 is PRHDT and CDR2 is FYEKMQ (reference sequence). The CDR3 is made up of 13 amino acids. The CDR3 region is CASSLGPGTEAFF. CDR3 nucleotides: TGTGCCAGCAGCTTAGGCCCGGGCACTGAAGCTTTCTTT.

The rearrangement uses TRBV4-3 and TRBJ2-7; 10 nucleotides line up with TRBD1. Germline-derived CDR1 and CDR2 are LGHNA and YSLEER. There are 15 residues in the CDR3. After removal of 5 bases from V and 5 bases from J, the junction contained 9 bases not matched to a gene. CDR3: CASSMQDRGFNEQYF. In nucleotides, the CDR3 is TGCGCCAGCAGCATGCAGGACAGGGGGTTCAACGAGCAGTACTTC.

This clone was seen once. The chain carries TRBV11-2 and TRBJ2-5; D remains unclear. Germline V gives CDR1 SGHAT, CDR2 FQNNGV. Between the trimmed V and J ends, which lost 2 bases and 7 bases, there was a span of 11 bases. The CDR3 extends over 13 amino acids. Here the CDR3 DNA reads TGTGCCAGCAGCTTAAGCCAACCCCGGACCCAGTACTTC. Amino acids: CASSLSQPRTQYF. Combining the CDR3 with reference TRBV11-2 and TRBJ2-5 gives the whole variable domain EAGVAQSPRYKIIEKRQSVAFWCNPISGHATLYWYQQILGQGPKLLIQFQNNGVVDDSQLPKDRFSAERLKGVDSTLKIQPAKLEDSAVYLCASSLSQPRTQYFGPGTRLLVL.

The chain has TRBV28 and TRBJ2-7, with 7 bases fitting TRBD1. Germline loops: CDR1 MDHEN, CDR2 SYDVKM. CDR3 length: 12 residues. The V segment lost 6 bases and the J segment 6 bases; nucleotides outside the gene matches: 5. The CDR3 is CASRTGSREQYF. CDR3 nucleotide sequence: TGTGCCAGCAGGACAGGGTCTCGCGAGCAGTACTTC.